This T cell receptor (beta chain) comes out of a study of T cell repertoires in cytomegalovirus infection. On the study more broadly: Epitope selection comprised recently identified HLA-C-restricted CMV epitopes and well-studied HLA-B-restricted CMV epitopes. Notes on the study in general: Cumulative frequency of public TCR beta families picked out carriers of CMV plus the relevant HLA. HLA-C-restricted TCR beta clonotypes specific for CMV led the ex vivo response.

Via MiXCR, TCRdb re-called the reads, giving one row per CDR3 protein. The sample lists some 800,000 distinct CDR3 sequences; approximately 32% were seen once. Germline assignment: CDR1 ENHRY and CDR2 SYGVKD. V shed 6 bases and J 3 bases; nucleotides not matched to a gene: 6. The CDR3 consists of 15 residues. Concerning this clonotype: Its antigen remains unknown.

The source material was cultured CD8+ T cells from PBMCs, sampled from culture after CMV antigen stimulation. The clonotype comes from a human donor in good health (CMV status not recorded). Some clones in this sample may be carry-over from other donors' samples. This rearrangement joins TRBV10-3 to TRBJ2-3; 10 nucleotides match TRBD1. Here the CDR3 reads CAIRGDRGRTDTQYF. The CDR3 DNA follows: TGTGCCATCAGGGGGGACAGGGGTCGGACAGATACGCAGTATTTT.